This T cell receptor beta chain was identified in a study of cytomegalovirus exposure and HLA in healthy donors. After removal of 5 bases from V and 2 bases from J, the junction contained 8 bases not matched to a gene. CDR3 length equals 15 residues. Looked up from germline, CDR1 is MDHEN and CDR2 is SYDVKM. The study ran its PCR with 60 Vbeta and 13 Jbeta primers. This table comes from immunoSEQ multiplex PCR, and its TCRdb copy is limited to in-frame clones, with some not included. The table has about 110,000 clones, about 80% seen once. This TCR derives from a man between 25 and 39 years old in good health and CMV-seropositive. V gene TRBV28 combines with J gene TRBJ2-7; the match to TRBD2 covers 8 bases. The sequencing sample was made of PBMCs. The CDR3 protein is CASSATSGLTYEQYF. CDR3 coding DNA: TGTGCCAGCAGTGCAACTAGCGGTCTAACCTACGAGCAGTACTTC.